A single sample gave rise to the 16 T cell receptor beta chains below, sequenced in a study of shared clonotypes between healthy human individuals (TCRdb year 2020). The library was produced with the immunoSEQ multiplex PCR assay. TCRdb provides this immuneACCESS table in a form limited to in-frame rearrangements. Some clones are lacking; in checked studies, under half of them reflect an unresolved V gene, and why the rest are absent is not known. Here the sample has about 2.1 million clones; about 92% occur a single time. The ten largest account for over 1.5% of the sample. For the CD8 naive samples, CD45RO-negative cells were positively selected for CCR7, yielding a CD45RA+CCR7+ population from which TemRA cells were excluded. Sequenced: naive CD8+ T cells from PBMCs. The cell subset or site tag for this specimen amounts to: CD45RA+CCR7+. The receptor set was obtained from a man aged 18 to 30 in good health. Some clones in this sample may be carry-over from other donors' samples.

This sequence joins TRBV6-5 and TRBJ2-2; D may be TRBD1 (6 bases). Germline CDR1 reads MNHEY; CDR2 reads SVGAGI. There are 14 residues in the CDR3. V lost 5 bases and J lost 2, with 9 bases in between. In nucleotides, the CDR3 is TGTGCCAGCAGTGGACAGCCTAACACCGGGGAGCTGTTTTTT. This encodes CASSGQPNTGELFF.

This chain links TRBV5-1 with TRBJ1-4; 10 positions match TRBD1. This CDR3 region has 14 residues. With 4 bases clipped from V and 7 bases from J, the junction kept 4 bases outside the gene matches. The V gene's germline CDR1 is SGHRS and CDR2 YFSETQ. The CDR3 here is CASSPDRGGEKLFF. The CDR3 bases are TGCGCCAGCAGCCCGGACAGGGGGGGTGAAAAACTGTTTTTT.

This clone was observed a few times. The chain recombines TRBV25-1 with TRBJ1-2; TRBD1 matches at 9 bases. V shed 8 bases and J 6 bases; nucleotides not matched to a gene: 10. The CDR3 sequence is 14 residues long. The germline V gene encodes CDR1 MGHDK and CDR2 SYGVNS. CDR3 region: CASRTGTGLHGYTF. CDR3 coding DNA: TGTGCCAGCCGTACCGGGACAGGGTTGCATGGCTACACCTTC.

The J gene is TRBJ1-1, the V gene TRBV27; TRBD1 is a possible D gene (6 bases). Looked up from germline, CDR1 is MNHEY and CDR2 is SMNVEV (reference sequence). V was trimmed by 7 bases and J by 3 bases, leaving 18 bases between them. The CDR3 sequence is 15 residues long. CDR3 protein: CASIPRGGLDTEAFF. Here the CDR3 DNA reads TGTGCCAGCATTCCAAGGGGGGGCCTAGACACTGAAGCTTTCTTT.

This chain links TRBV7-2 with TRBJ1-5; 7 bases are shared with TRBD1. This CDR3 is built from 15 residues. After removal of 5 bases from V and 3 bases from J, the junction contained 7 bases not matched to a gene. The germline gives CDR1 SGHTA, CDR2 FQGNSA. CDR3 DNA: TGTGCCAGCAGCGCCCCGACAGGGAACAATCAGCCCCAGCATTTT. Amino acid sequence: CASSAPTGNNQPQHF.

The chain couples TRBV7-6 to TRBJ2-2; 12 bases are shared with TRBD2. There are 15 residues in the CDR3. Germline trimming cut 5 bases from V and 7 bases from J; bases unmatched to any gene: 5. Germline assignment: CDR1 SGHVS and CDR2 FNYEAQ. The CDR3 nucleotides read TGTGCCAGCAGCGCTAGCGGGAGGGTTGGCGGGGAGCTGTTTTTT. Translation: CASSASGRVGGELFF.

The V and J genes are TRBV2 and TRBJ2-7; D possibly corresponds to TRBD2 (6 bases). CDR1 and CDR2 (germline): SNHLY, FYNNEI. The CDR3 extends over 15 amino acids. With 5 bases removed from V and 0 bases from J, the gap between germline ends came to 14 bases. The CDR3 here is CASSLSGWSSYEQYF. The CDR3 DNA reads TGTGCCAGCAGTCTCAGCGGGTGGAGCTCCTACGAGCAGTACTTC.

The chain joins TRBV6-6 to TRBJ2-5; 7 positions agree with TRBD1. The length of the CDR3 is 14 residues. With 6 bases clipped from V and 2 bases from J, the junction kept 6 bases outside the gene matches. Germline V gene lookup returns CDR1 MNHNY and CDR2 SVGAGI (reference sequence). DNA of the CDR3: TGTGCCAGCAGGTCCAGGGGGTCTCAAGAGACCCAGTACTTC. Translating gives CASRSRGSQETQYF.

This chain joins TRBV6-1 and TRBJ2-7, with a weak D call TRBD2 (5 bases). Germline V lookup: CDR1 MNHNS, CDR2 SASEGT. The V gene lost 2 bases and the J gene lost 5 bases, with 16 bases spanning the gap. The CDR3 contains 15 residues. CDR3 protein: CASSESVGVHHEQYF. The CDR3 DNA reads as TGTGCCAGCAGTGAATCTGTGGGAGTACACCACGAGCAGTACTTC.

The chain joins TRBV9 to TRBJ2-5, with 8 bases lining up with TRBD1. V trimming: 0 bases; J trimming: 5 bases; junction bases outside the gene matches: 9. This CDR3 spans 16 amino acids. Germline CDR1 reads SGDLS; CDR2 reads YYNGEE. This CDR3 reads CASSVEGRPGGETQYF. The CDR3, as DNA: TGTGCCAGCAGCGTAGAGGGACGCCCAGGGGGCGAGACCCAGTACTTC.

On this clone: Different DNA sequences within this sample yield the same CDR3. The chain links TRBV28 to TRBJ2-2; 8 bases agree with TRBD1. J gave up 5 bases and V 6 bases, and 5 bases lay outside the gene matches. The CDR3 totals 14 residues. From germline, CDR1 is MDHEN and CDR2 SYDVKM. CDR3 sequence: CASSIQGGTGELFF. The DNA for the CDR3 is TGTGCCAGCAGCATACAGGGGGGAACCGGGGAGCTGTTTTTT. The entire variable domain, with the rest obtained from reference TRBV28 and TRBJ2-2, is as follows: DVKVTQSSRYLVKRTGEKVFLECVQDMDHENMFWYRQDPGLGLRLIYFSYDVKMKEKGDIPEGYSVSREKKERFSLILESASTNQTSMYLCASSIQGGTGELFFGEGSRLTVL.

V is TRBV27 and J is TRBJ1-1, with D tentatively TRBD1 (5 bases). V was clipped by 5 bases and J by 3 bases, with 10 bases between them. CDR1 and CDR2 from the germline V gene are MNHEY and SMNVEV (reference sequence). This CDR3 contains 13 residues. The CDR3 region has the DNA TGTGCCAGCAGTGTCGGGGCTTACACTGAAGCTTTCTTT. Its translation: CASSVGAYTEAFF.

V gene TRBV6-1 combines with J gene TRBJ2-1, with 7 bases lining up with TRBD2. CDR1 MNHNS and CDR2 SASEGT come from the germline V gene. V lost 4 bases and J lost 0; bases outside the gene matches: 12. The CDR3 is 18 residues long. DNA of the CDR3: TGTGCCAGCAGTGTGATTTCCGGGACTACCAGCTCCTACAATGAGCAGTTCTTC. It encodes CASSVISGTTSSYNEQFF.

This chain uses TRBV30 with TRBJ2-7; tentatively, D is TRBD1 (5 bases). The CDR3 contains 13 residues. Germline V gene lookup returns CDR1 GTSNPN and CDR2 SVGIG (reference sequence). The germline V and J ends were trimmed by 1 base and 3 bases, with 10 bases remaining between them. CDR3 in amino acids: CAWSEPGHYEQYF. CDR3 nucleotides: TGTGCCTGGAGTGAACCCGGACACTACGAGCAGTACTTC.

V and J are TRBV5-8 and TRBJ2-1; D remains unclear. Trimming left V 2 bases short and J 8 bases short, with 11 bases between. Germline V gene sequence: CDR1 SGHTS, CDR2 YDEGEE. There are 13 residues in the CDR3. CDR3 sequence: CASSFISIHEQFF. Here the CDR3 DNA reads TGTGCCAGCAGCTTTATCAGTATCCATGAGCAGTTCTTC.

The rearrangement joins TRBV6-1 to TRBJ2-7; no clear D gene. This CDR3 region has 15 residues. The V gene's germline CDR1 is MNHNS and CDR2 SASEGT. The V end lost 3 bases, the J end lost 2 bases, and 14 bases lay between the germline ends. Here the CDR3 DNA reads TGTGCCAGCAGTGACCCTATCGAGCGTGCCTACGAGCAGTACTTC. Translation gives CASSDPIERAYEQYF.